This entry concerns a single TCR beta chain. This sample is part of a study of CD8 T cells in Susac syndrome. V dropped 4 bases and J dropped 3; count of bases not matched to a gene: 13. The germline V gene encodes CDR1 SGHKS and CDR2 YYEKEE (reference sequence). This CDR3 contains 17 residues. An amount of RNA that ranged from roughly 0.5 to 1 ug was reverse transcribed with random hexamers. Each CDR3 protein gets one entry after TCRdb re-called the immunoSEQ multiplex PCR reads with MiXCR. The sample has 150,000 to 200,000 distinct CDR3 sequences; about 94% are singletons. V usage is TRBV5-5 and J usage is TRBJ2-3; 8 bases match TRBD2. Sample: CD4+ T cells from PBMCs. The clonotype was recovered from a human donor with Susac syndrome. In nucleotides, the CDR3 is TGTGCCAGCAGCGGCGTCGGGAGCGGGGGTGGGACAGATACGCAGTATTTT. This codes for CASSGVGSGGGTDTQYF. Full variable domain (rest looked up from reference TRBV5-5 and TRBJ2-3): DAGVTQSPTHLIKTRGQQVTLRCSPISGHKSVSWYQQVLGQGPQFIFQYYEKEERGRGNFPDRFSARQFPNYSSELNVNALLLGDSALYLCASSGVGSGGGTDTQYFGPGTRLTVL.